The 11 T cell receptor beta chains given below trace back to one sample, sequenced in a study of post-analysis software for immune sequencing data. Study observations and caveats: The study found TRBV5-6, TRBV5-1 and TRBV20-1 among five or six TRBV segments more frequent in patients than controls.

These receptors have no known antigen. Unique molecular identifiers were carried by the TCR beta cDNA libraries. From the PCR reads, TCRdb called clonotypes with MiXCR, one entry per CDR3 protein. The data show 750,000 to 900,000 distinct CDR3 sequences, with more than 45% seen just once and 4.9% held by the top ten. The material sequenced was blood. The receptors come from a girl between 10 and 17 years old with multiple sclerosis.

This clonotype turned up a few times. The chain uses TRBV6-1 and TRBJ2-3, with 7 nucleotides matching TRBD2. Germline values: CDR1 MNHNS, CDR2 SASEGT. CDR3 length: 18 amino acids. After removal of 6 bases from V and 3 bases from J, the junction contained 18 bases not matched to a gene. CDR3 sequence: CASSTGRLGGRGTDTQYF. The CDR3 DNA sequence: TGTGCCAGCAGCACGGGGCGGCTCGGCGGGAGAGGAACAGATACGCAGTATTTT.

Of note for this clonotype: A far larger clone is just one base off, so this is likely a read error. The chain recombines TRBV13 with TRBJ2-1, with unresolved D. The ends were cut back, 0 bases at V and 13 bases at J, with 10 bases in the middle. CDR1 PRHDT and CDR2 FYEKMQ come from the germline V gene (reference sequence). The CDR3 runs 12 residues. The chain's CDR3 is CASSLGGETQFF. The DNA for the CDR3 is TGTGCCAGCAGCTTAGGAGGAGAGACCCAGTTCTTC. Filled out from reference TRBV13 and TRBJ2-1, the complete variable domain reads AAGVIQSPRHLIKEKRETATLKCYPIPRHDTVYWYQQGPGQDPQFLISFYEKMQSDKGSIPDRFSAQQFSDYHSELNMSSLELGDSALYFCASSLGGETQFFGPGTRLTVL.

This clonotype has a handful of counts. The chain employs TRBV5-5 and TRBJ2-1, with D perhaps assigned TRBD1 or TRBD2 (5 bases each). Near its end, the DNA agrees better with TRBJ2-7, so the J call may be wrong. The CDR3 contains 15 residues. Germline V gene sequence: CDR1 SGHKS, CDR2 YYEKEE (reference sequence). The CDR3 region has the DNA TGTGCCAGCAGCTTGGCCAGAGGGGCCTACAATGAGCAGTACTTC. Translation: CASSLARGAYNEQYF.

This chain connects TRBV11-2 to TRBJ2-1; 7 bases line up with TRBD2. The germline gives CDR1 SGHAT, CDR2 FQNNGV. The CDR3 has 17 residues. V dropped 1 base and J dropped 1; count of bases not matched to a gene: 7. Here the CDR3 DNA reads TGTGCCAGCAGCTTAGGACCTAGCGGAACTTCCTACAATGAGCAGTTCTTC. It yields the protein CASSLGPSGTSYNEQFF.

A word on this clonotype: Sequence at one end of the junction differs from germline and may be a read error. The J gene is TRBJ1-2, the V gene TRBV27, with 11 bases matching TRBD1. The germline CDR1 and CDR2 sequences are MNHEY and SMNVEV (reference sequence). The length of the CDR3 is 16 residues. The CDR3 DNA reads as TGTGCCAGCAGTCATCGCGGACAGGGGGCTAACTATGGCTGCACCTTC. Translation gives CASSHRGQGANYGCTF.

For this clonotype: One end of the junction varies from germline; a read error may be responsible. This sequence joins TRBV25-1 and TRBJ2-1, with D perhaps TRBD1 (6 bases). CDR1 is MGHDK and CDR2 is SYGVNS in the germline V gene. The CDR3 sequence is 13 residues long. CDR3 nucleotide sequence: TGTGCCAGCAGACAGGGCTGGAGTTCCGAGCGGTACTTC. Amino acid sequence: CASRQGWSSERYF. Full variable domain (rest looked up from reference TRBV25-1 and TRBJ2-1): EADIYQTPRYLVIGTGKKITLECSQTMGHDKMYWYQQDPGMELHLIHYSYGVNSTEKGDLSSESTVSRIRTEHFPLTLESARPSHTSQYLCASRQGWSSERYFGPGTRLTVL.

To note about this clonotype: One end of the junction does not line up with germline, which may come from a read error. This rearrangement joins TRBV27 to TRBJ1-2; D is unresolved. Germline CDR1 is MNHEY and CDR2 is SMNVEV (reference sequence). This CDR3 comprises 13 residues. The CDR3 nucleotides are TGTGCCGGCAGTTTGAGATACGGATATGGCTACACCTTC. Translating gives CAGSLRYGYGYTF.

This chain links TRBV15 with TRBJ2-5; D not resolved. Trimming took off 3 bases at V and 7 bases at J, with 12 bases between the two ends. Germline V gene data show CDR1 as LNHNV and CDR2 as YYDKDF (reference sequence). The length of the CDR3 is 13 residues. For the CDR3, the DNA is TGTGCCACCAGCAGGCTCGTAGGCGGGACCCAGTACTTC. It encodes CATSRLVGGTQYF.

V usage is TRBV7-2 and J usage is TRBJ2-1; 7 nucleotides match TRBD2. Germline V gene sequence: CDR1 SGHTA, CDR2 FQGNSA. The CDR3 covers 16 residues. V lost 5 bases to trimming and J lost 0 bases; unmatched junction nucleotides: 7. The CDR3 loop is CASSILGTTSYNEQFF. The DNA of the CDR3 is TGTGCCAGCAGCATACTCGGGACTACCTCCTACAATGAGCAGTTCTTC.

A few counts support this clonotype. The gene calls are TRBV28 and TRBJ1-6; D is perhaps TRBD1 (6 bases). V lost 7 bases, J lost 0 bases, and 10 bases lay in between. This CDR3 region has 15 residues. Germline V gene data show CDR1 as MDHEN and CDR2 as SYDVKM. The CDR3 protein is CASNWGASYNSPLHF. Written as DNA, the CDR3 is TGTGCCAGCAACTGGGGGGCCTCCTATAATTCACCCCTCCACTTT.

This clonotype was seen only a few times. The chain uses TRBV15 and TRBJ2-1; D unclear. This CDR3 contains 15 residues. CDR1 and CDR2 from the germline V gene are LNHNV and YYDKDF (reference sequence). The V and J ends lost 1 base and 8 bases respectively, with 15 bases between them. CDR3 nucleotide sequence: TGTGCCACCAGCAGAGCTGTATTACTTCGGCATGAGCAGTTCTTC. Translating gives CATSRAVLLRHEQFF.